A selection of T cell receptor beta chains follows, all from one sample in a study of T cell responses to AZD1222 COVID-19 vaccine. Profiled with immunoSEQ multiplex PCR; TCRdb holds only in-frame clones, not every one. The sample consists of approximately 140,000 clones, about 90% of them appearing once. Here the sequenced sample was peripheral blood, taken on day 0 of AZD1222 vaccination. All receptors derive from an adult in good health. Each CDR3 is given with its conserved first and last residue. A D gene is named only where the DNA matches it firmly. Clone size is stated in some rows and not others, as once, few, many or a class when expanded.

TGTGCCAGCGGTCTATTCTGGCCCACCGGGGAGCTGTTTTTT CASGLFWPTGELFF NA NA TRBJ2-2 TRBV6-5
TGCAGCGTTGGTTCCGCGGGGAACACTGAAGCTTTCTTT CSVGSAGNTEAFF once NA TRBJ1-1 TRBV29-1
TGTGCCAGCAGTTACGGACATCAAGGAGGAGATACGCAGTATTTT CASSYGHQGGDTQYF NA NA TRBJ2-3 TRBV6-5
TGTGCCAGCAGCTTAGGACTAGCTGGGCGGGAGACCCAGTACTTC CASSLGLAGRETQYF NA TRBD2 TRBJ2-5 TRBV7-9
TGTGCCAGCAGCTATGCCGGGGGAGCTAACTATGGCTACACCTTC CASSYAGGANYGYTF NA NA TRBJ1-2 TRBV13
TGCGCCAGCATGATCGCCCTCGGCTTTAACAATGAGCAGTTCTTC CASMIALGFNNEQFF NA NA TRBJ2-1 TRBV5-1
TGTGCCAGCAGCTTAGTCCCTGAGAGTCAGCCCCAGCATTTT CASSLVPESQPQHF NA NA TRBJ1-5 TRBV7-2
TGTGCCAGCTCACCCCTTAAGGACACTGAAGCTTTCTTT CASSPLKDTEAFF NA NA TRBJ1-1 TRBV18
TGTGCCAGCAGCGAGGGCCGAAGCCCCCTCCACTTT CASSEGRSPLHF NA NA TRBJ1-6 TRBV9
TGTGCCAGCAGCGACGGGGGAAGCGGGGTCACAGATACGCAGTATTTT CASSDGGSGVTDTQYF NA TRBD2 TRBJ2-3 TRBV9
TGTGCCAGCAGCTTTGGGACGGACCCTAATGAAAAACTGTTTTTT CASSFGTDPNEKLFF once NA TRBJ1-4 TRBV5-4
TGTGCCAGTAGTATAGGGGGCTCCGGGGAGCTGTTTTTT CASSIGGSGELFF once NA TRBJ2-2 TRBV19
TGTGCCAGCAGCGGCAGGGGACAGATGAACACTGAAGCTTTCTTT CASSGRGQMNTEAFF NA TRBD1 TRBJ1-1 TRBV9
TGTGCCAGCAGCGGCCTAGCGGGAGTTGGCGATGAGCAGTTCTTC CASSGLAGVGDEQFF NA TRBD2 TRBJ2-1 TRBV9
TGTGCCAGCACCCGGGACGAACGGGGCTACACCTTC CASTRDERGYTF few NA TRBJ1-2 TRBV6-5
TGTGCCAGCAGCCGTCAGGGTATTTCACCCCTCCACTTT CASSRQGISPLHF NA NA TRBJ1-6 TRBV2
TGTGCCATCGGCACAACACCCGGCTCCCTCCACTTT CAIGTTPGSLHF NA NA TRBJ1-6 TRBV10-3
TGTGCCAGCAGTTTTTCGACAGATACGCAGTATTTT CASSFSTDTQYF NA NA TRBJ2-3 TRBV12-3/TRBV12-4
TGTGCCAGCAGCCCGATAGGCATCTTGAACACTGAAGCTTTCTTT CASSPIGILNTEAFF NA NA TRBJ1-1 TRBV11-3
TGTGCCAGCAGCTTAATCGAGGGAGGGAATGAGCAGTTCTTC CASSLIEGGNEQFF once TRBD2 TRBJ2-1 TRBV7-3
TGTGCCAGCAGCCCCAGCCGCTGGGGTGAGACCCAGTACTTC CASSPSRWGETQYF NA NA TRBJ2-5 TRBV7-2
TGTGCCACCCAGTTGGCGCCCTATGGCTACACCTTC CATQLAPYGYTF NA NA TRBJ1-2 TRBV28
TGTGCCAGCAGTTTCGTACTTAGCGCCGGGGAGCTGTTTTTT CASSFVLSAGELFF NA NA TRBJ2-2 TRBV27
TGTGCCAGCAGTTTGGCAGGGGGGGACGAGCAGTACTTC CASSLAGGDEQYF NA NA TRBJ2-7 TRBV12-3/TRBV12-4
TGTGCCAGCAGCTCCCAGGTTCAAGCGGGAGGGGGTGAGCAGTTCTTC CASSSQVQAGGGEQFF NA TRBD2 TRBJ2-1 TRBV11-2
TGTGCCAGTAGGGAGGCGGGGGCTTCATATGGCTACACCTTC CASREAGASYGYTF NA NA TRBJ1-2 TRBV19
TGTGCCAGCAGCTTGGCGGAGAGCTCCTACGAGCAGTACTTC CASSLAESSYEQYF NA NA TRBJ2-7 TRBV7-9
TGTGCCAGCAGTTTCGGACTAGCGGGCCCAGATACGCAGTATTTT CASSFGLAGPDTQYF NA TRBD2 TRBJ2-3 TRBV27
TGCGCCAGCCAACTAAATAGACAGAGAGGGAATGAGCAGTTCTTC CASQLNRQRGNEQFF once NA TRBJ2-1 TRBV5-1
TGTGCCAGCAGTGAAGGTTTAAGTGACAGTCCCAGGGAGACCCAGTACTTC CASSEGLSDSPRETQYF once NA TRBJ2-5 TRBV6-1
TGCGCCAGCAGCCCAGGGACGGGAAGGGCAACTAATGAAAAACTGTTTTTT CASSPGTGRATNEKLFF NA NA TRBJ1-4 TRBV4-3
TGTGCCAGCAGCTTGGGATTCGGCAGAGGCTACACCTTC CASSLGFGRGYTF NA NA TRBJ1-2 TRBV5-5
TGTGCCAGCAGCGCGGGCCCCCGAGGGGGCTACACCTTC CASSAGPRGGYTF NA NA TRBJ1-2 TRBV12-3/TRBV12-4
TGTGCCAGCAGTATCCGACAGGGGACGGGAAACACCATATATTTT CASSIRQGTGNTIYF NA TRBD1 TRBJ1-3 TRBV6-5
TGTGCCAGCAGTTACTCGGCAGGGGGCGGTCAGCCCCAGCATTTT CASSYSAGGGQPQHF few TRBD1 TRBJ1-5 TRBV6-2/TRBV6-3
TGTGCCAGCTCACCGGAGACAGATAATTCACCCCTCCACTTT CASSPETDNSPLHF NA NA TRBJ1-6 TRBV18
TGTGCCAGCTCACCAAGGGGACAGGGTCGTGATGAGCAGTTCTTC CASSPRGQGRDEQFF NA TRBD1 TRBJ2-1 TRBV18
TGTGCCAGCAGCCGTAGCGGGGGGGGTGCCTACGAGCAGTACTTC CASSRSGGGAYEQYF NA TRBD2 TRBJ2-7 TRBV3-1/TRBV3-2
TGTGCCAGCAGCCAACTAGTCGGGAACACCATATATTTT CASSQLVGNTIYF NA NA TRBJ1-3 TRBV7-9
TGTGCCAGCAGCCCAGGGACTACCGACAATGAGCAGTTCTTC CASSPGTTDNEQFF NA TRBD2 TRBJ2-1 TRBV14
TGTGCCAGCAGCGCGTCCGGGACGGAATACTATGGCTACACCTTC CASSASGTEYYGYTF NA NA TRBJ1-2 TRBV7-9
TGTGCCTCAGGGGGAAACACCATATATTTT CASGGNTIYF NA NA TRBJ1-3 TRBV6-6
TGTGCCAGCAGCTGGGGGGACAGCCCGAACACTGAAGCTTTCTTT CASSWGDSPNTEAFF NA TRBD1 TRBJ1-1 TRBV5-4
TGTGCCAGCAGTTTGGAGATTAATTCACCCCTCCACTTT CASSLEINSPLHF NA NA TRBJ1-6 TRBV12-3/TRBV12-4
TGTGCCAGCAGCCTGAGCGCCGGGGAGCTGTTTTTT CASSLSAGELFF NA NA TRBJ2-2 TRBV7-3